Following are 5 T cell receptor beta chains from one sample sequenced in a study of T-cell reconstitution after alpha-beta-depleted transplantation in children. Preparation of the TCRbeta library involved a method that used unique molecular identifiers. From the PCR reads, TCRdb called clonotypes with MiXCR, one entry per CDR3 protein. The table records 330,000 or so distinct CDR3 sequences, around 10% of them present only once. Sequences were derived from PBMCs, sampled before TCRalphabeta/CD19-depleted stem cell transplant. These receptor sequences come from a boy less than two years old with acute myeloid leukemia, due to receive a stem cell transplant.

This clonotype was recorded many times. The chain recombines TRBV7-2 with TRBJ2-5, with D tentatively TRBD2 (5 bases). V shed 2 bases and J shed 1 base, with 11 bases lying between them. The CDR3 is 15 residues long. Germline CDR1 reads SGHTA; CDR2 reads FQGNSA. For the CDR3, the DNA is TGTGCCAGCAGCTTATCCTCCGGGGTCCAAGAGACCCAGTACTTC. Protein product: CASSLSSGVQETQYF.

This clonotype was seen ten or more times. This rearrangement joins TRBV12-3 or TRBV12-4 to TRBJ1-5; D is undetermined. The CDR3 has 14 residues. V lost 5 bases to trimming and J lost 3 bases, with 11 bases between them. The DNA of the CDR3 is TGTGCCAGCAGTATTCAGGTTAACAATCAGCCCCAGCATTTT. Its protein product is CASSIQVNNQPQHF.

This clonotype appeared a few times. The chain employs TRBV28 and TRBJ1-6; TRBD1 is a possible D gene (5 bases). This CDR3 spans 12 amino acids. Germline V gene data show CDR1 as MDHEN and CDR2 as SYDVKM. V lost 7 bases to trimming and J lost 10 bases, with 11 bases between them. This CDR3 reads CASTPKGSPLHF. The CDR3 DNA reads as TGTGCCAGCACCCCCAAGGGGTCACCCCTCCACTTT.

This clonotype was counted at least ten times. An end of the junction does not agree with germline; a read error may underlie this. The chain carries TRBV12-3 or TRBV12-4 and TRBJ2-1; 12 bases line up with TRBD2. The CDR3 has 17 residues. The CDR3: CASSTSGGLSSYNEQFF. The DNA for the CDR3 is TGTGCTAGCAGTACTAGCGGGGGGTTGAGCTCCTACAATGAGCAGTTCTTC.

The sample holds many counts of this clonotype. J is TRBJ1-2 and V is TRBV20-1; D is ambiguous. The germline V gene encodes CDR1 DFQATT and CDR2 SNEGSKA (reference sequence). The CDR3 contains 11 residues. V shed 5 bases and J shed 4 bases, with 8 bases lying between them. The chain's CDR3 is CSAPRAYGYTF. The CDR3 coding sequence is TGCAGTGCTCCCCGGGCCTATGGCTACACCTTC.